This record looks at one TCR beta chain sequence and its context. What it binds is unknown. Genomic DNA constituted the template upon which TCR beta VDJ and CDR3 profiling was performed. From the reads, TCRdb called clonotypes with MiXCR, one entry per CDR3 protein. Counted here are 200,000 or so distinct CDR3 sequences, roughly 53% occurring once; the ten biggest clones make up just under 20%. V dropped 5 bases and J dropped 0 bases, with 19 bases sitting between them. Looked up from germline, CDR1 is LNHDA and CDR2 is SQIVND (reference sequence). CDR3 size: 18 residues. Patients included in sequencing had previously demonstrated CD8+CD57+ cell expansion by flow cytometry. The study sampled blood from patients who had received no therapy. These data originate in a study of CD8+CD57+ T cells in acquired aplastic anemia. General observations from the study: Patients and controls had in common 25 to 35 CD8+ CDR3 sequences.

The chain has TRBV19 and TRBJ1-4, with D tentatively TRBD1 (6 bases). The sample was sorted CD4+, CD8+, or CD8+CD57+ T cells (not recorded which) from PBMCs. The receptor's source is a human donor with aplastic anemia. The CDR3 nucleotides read TGTGCCAGTAGTGCAGAAATTCAGGGGATTGCAACTAATGAAAAACTGTTTTTT. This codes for CASSAEIQGIATNEKLFF. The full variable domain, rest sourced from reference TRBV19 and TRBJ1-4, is DGGITQSPKYLFRKEGQNVTLSCEQNLNHDAMYWYRQDPGQGLRLIYYSQIVNDFQKGDIAEGYSVSREKKESFPLTVTSAQKNPTAFYLCASSAEIQGIATNEKLFFGSGTQLSVL.